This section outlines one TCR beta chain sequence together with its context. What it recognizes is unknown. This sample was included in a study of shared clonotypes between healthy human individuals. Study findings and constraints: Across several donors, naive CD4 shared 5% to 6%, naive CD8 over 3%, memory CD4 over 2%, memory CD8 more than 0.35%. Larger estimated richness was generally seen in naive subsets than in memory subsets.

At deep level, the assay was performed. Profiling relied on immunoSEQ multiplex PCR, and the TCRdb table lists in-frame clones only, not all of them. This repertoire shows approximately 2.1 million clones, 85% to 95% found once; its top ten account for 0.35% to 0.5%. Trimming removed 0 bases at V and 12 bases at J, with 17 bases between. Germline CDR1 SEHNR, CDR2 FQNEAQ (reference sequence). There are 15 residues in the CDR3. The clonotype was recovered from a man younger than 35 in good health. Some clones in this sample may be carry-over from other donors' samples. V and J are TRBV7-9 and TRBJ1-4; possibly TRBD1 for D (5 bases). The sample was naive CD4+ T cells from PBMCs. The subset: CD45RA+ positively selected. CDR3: CASSLASTGVKELFF. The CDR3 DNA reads TGTGCCAGCAGCTTAGCGTCGACGGGGGTGAAGGAACTGTTTTTT.